This record looks at one T cell receptor (beta chain) sequence and its context. The target of this receptor is not known. Base qualities are not provided; no much larger clone lies one nucleotide away. The CDR3 numbers 14 residues from cysteine through phenylalanine. Only CDR3 DNA remains: 42 bases, in frame from the first base. V loses 0 bases, J loses 4 bases, and the germline ends lie 8 bases apart. The germline V gene (reference sequence) gives CDR1 as MNHEY and CDR2 as SMNVEV. The library was generated by the immunoSEQ multiplex PCR assay. Sourced from immuneACCESS, this table was stored by TCRdb with only in-frame sequences that have V and J called. A share of the clones is absent; for the studies checked, an unresolved V gene accounts for under half, and the remainder has no known explanation. The sample table records approximately 52,000 clones; approximately 90% of these occur just once. The ten most abundant clones make up around 15% of the sample.

These data belong to a study of control samples from healthy donors and cancer patients (dated by TCRdb to 2018 to 2020). The V and J genes are TRBV27 and TRBJ2-3; the D gene cannot be named for sure. The sequenced sample was PBMCs. The source of this sequence is a man aged 55 to 70 with head and neck cancer. The nucleotides are TGTGCCAGCAGTTTATCGAATCAGGCAGATACGCAGTATTTT. Its product reads: CASSLSNQADTQYF.